These 22 T cell receptor beta chains were sequenced from one sample in a study of T cell responses to AZD1222 COVID-19 vaccine. TCRdb's copy holds only in-frame clones and misses some; the assay was immunoSEQ multiplex PCR. The profile shows around 140,000 clones, roughly 90% of them singletons. Sequenced material: peripheral blood, taken 28 days after the second AZD1222 dose. The receptors stem from an adult who received the AZD1222 COVID-19 vaccine.

This chain uses TRBV13 with TRBJ2-3; possible D gene TRBD1, 6 bases. V lost 4 bases to trimming and J lost 3 bases, with 14 bases between them. CDR3 length equals 15 residues. Germline V CDR1 and CDR2: PRHDT, FYEKMQ (reference sequence). The CDR3 region has the DNA TGTGCCAGCAGCTCACCTCACAGGGAAACAGATACGCAGTATTTT. Amino acid sequence: CASSSPHRETDTQYF.

This chain's CDR3 is CAISDSGGRTNYEQYF. Here the CDR3 DNA reads TGTGCCATCAGTGACAGCGGCGGGCGTACAAACTACGAGCAGTACTTC. V and J are TRBV10-3 and TRBJ2-7, with D possibly matching TRBD2 (5 bases). This CDR3 has 16 amino acids. CDR1 is ENHRY, CDR2 SYGVKD, per germline. V shed 3 bases and J shed 3 bases, with 18 bases lying between them.

This chain connects TRBV24-1 to TRBJ1-2, with no clear D. The V gene's germline CDR1 is KGHDR and CDR2 SFDVKD. V lost 4 bases to trimming and J lost 1 base, with 3 bases between them. This CDR3 has 12 residues. The CDR3 sequence is CATSEVNYGYTF. CDR3 coding DNA: TGTGCCACCAGTGAGGTTAACTATGGCTACACCTTC.

This chain connects TRBV18 to TRBJ1-2; tentative D call: TRBD1 (6 bases). Germline CDR1 and CDR2: KGHSH and LQKENI. V shed 1 base and J shed 4 bases, with 16 bases lying between them. This CDR3 spans 16 amino acids. For the CDR3, the DNA is TGTGCCAGCTCACCACAGGAAGGACGAGGGGGCTATGGCTACACCTTC. Protein: CASSPQEGRGGYGYTF.

The chain joins TRBV10-3 to TRBJ1-2, with a weak D call TRBD1 (6 bases). With 2 bases removed from V and 0 bases from J, the gap between germline ends came to 10 bases. Germline CDR1 is ENHRY and CDR2 is SYGVKD. This CDR3 contains 15 residues. In nucleotides, the CDR3 is TGTGCCATCAGTGAGGGGGCAGGGGCTAACTATGGCTACACCTTC. Translating gives CAISEGAGANYGYTF.

This chain connects TRBV6-2 or TRBV6-3 to TRBJ2-7; perhaps D is TRBD1 or TRBD2 (6 bases each). CDR3 size: 15 residues. Trimming took 1 base from V and 2 from J, leaving 12 bases between them. Germline CDR1 and CDR2: MNHEY and SVGEGT. The CDR3 nucleotides read TGTGCCAGCAGTTACTTGGAGGGGGGCCCCTACGAGCAGTACTTC. Amino acid sequence: CASSYLEGGPYEQYF.

The chain employs TRBV29-1 and TRBJ1-4; D may be TRBD1 (5 bases). Trimming stripped 7 bases from V and 0 bases from J, with 9 bases between. There are 13 residues in the CDR3. CDR1 is SQVTM, CDR2 ANQGSEA, per germline. CDR3 loop: CSGGTATNEKLFF. DNA of the CDR3: TGCAGCGGGGGGACGGCAACTAATGAAAAACTGTTTTTT.

The chain links TRBV6-2 or TRBV6-3 to TRBJ1-1; 7 bases are a match to TRBD1. The V segment lost 5 bases and the J segment 5 bases; nucleotides outside the gene matches: 14. Per germline, CDR1 MNHEY and CDR2 SVGEGT. The CDR3 is 16 residues long. The CDR3 protein is CASSLNRDSEGTEAFF. CDR3 nucleotide sequence: TGTGCCAGCAGTCTAAACCGGGACAGCGAAGGAACTGAAGCTTTCTTT.

The V and J genes are TRBV30 and TRBJ1-5, with TRBD1 matching over 9 bases. The J segment lost 5 bases and the V segment lost 3 bases, leaving 5 bases of the junction unmatched. This CDR3 contains 14 residues. Germline CDR1 reads GTSNPN; CDR2 reads SVGIG (reference sequence). CDR3 bases: TGTGCCTGGAGAGTGGGACAGGGATATCAGCCCCAGCATTTT. Translated, it gives CAWRVGQGYQPQHF.

The J gene is TRBJ1-1, the V gene TRBV30; 7 nucleotides agree with TRBD1. This CDR3 is 12 amino acids long. V lost 5 bases, J lost 1 base, and 1 base stayed unmatched. Germline loops: CDR1 GTSNPN, CDR2 SVGIG (reference sequence). This CDR3 is CAWGQANTEAFF. The CDR3 DNA follows: TGTGCCTGGGGACAGGCGAACACTGAAGCTTTCTTT.

The DNA of the CDR3 is TGTGCCAGCAGCTTAGCGGGACAGGCCTACGAGCAGTACTTC. This sequence encodes CASSLAGQAYEQYF. The chain employs TRBV7-8 and TRBJ2-7; 8 positions agree with TRBD1. The germline CDR1 and CDR2 sequences are SGHVS and FQNEAQ. The CDR3 covers 14 residues. Losses at the gene ends were 0 bases for V and 2 bases for J; bases not matched to a gene: 0.

The chain carries TRBV27 and TRBJ2-7, with unresolved D. V was clipped by 3 bases and J by 0 bases, with 9 bases between them. The CDR3 totals 14 residues. CDR1 and CDR2 (germline): MNHEY, SMNVEV (reference sequence). CDR3 bases: TGTGCCAGCAGTTTCCGGCAGCTCTCCTACGAGCAGTACTTC. Encoded protein: CASSFRQLSYEQYF.

V and J are TRBV27 and TRBJ1-5; a weak D match, TRBD1 (5 bases). The CDR3 runs 14 residues. Trimming pared 5 bases from V and 6 bases from J, leaving 14 bases between. Germline lookup yields CDR1 MNHEY and CDR2 SMNVEV (reference sequence). The CDR3 region has the DNA TGTGCCAGCAGTACAATGGGGCTCGGTCAGCCCCAGCATTTT. Protein sequence: CASSTMGLGQPQHF.

This chain joins TRBV6-1 and TRBJ2-7; no clear D gene. The CDR3 loop spans 17 amino acids. V lost 4 bases and J lost 2, with 21 bases in between. In germline, CDR1 is MNHNS, CDR2 SASEGT. Written as DNA, the CDR3 is TGTGCCAGCAGTGTGCCCGTGGGGAAGGGTCATACCTACGAGCAGTACTTC. Its protein product is CASSVPVGKGHTYEQYF.

The CDR3 DNA reads TGTGCCTGGAGTGTAAGGGGCAGCTCCTACAACTTATCACCCCTCCACTTT. It specifies CAWSVRGSSYNLSPLHF. The rearrangement links TRBV30 to TRBJ1-6; D is possibly TRBD1 (5 bases). V lost 0 bases and J lost 10, with 22 bases in between. CDR1 GTSNPN and CDR2 SVGIG come from the germline V gene (reference sequence). The CDR3 is 17 amino acids.

In this sample, this clone turned up once. The chain links TRBV28 to TRBJ1-1, with a tentative D call TRBD1 (6 bases). Germline V gene sequence: CDR1 MDHEN, CDR2 SYDVKM. V was cut by 6 bases and J by 1 base, with 15 bases left in between. The CDR3 extends over 15 amino acids. The CDR3: CASRTGGASNTEAFF. The DNA for the CDR3 is TGTGCCAGCAGAACCGGGGGGGCATCGAACACTGAAGCTTTCTTT. The whole variable domain, filled in from reference TRBV28 and TRBJ1-1, reads DVKVTQSSRYLVKRTGEKVFLECVQDMDHENMFWYRQDPGLGLRLIYFSYDVKMKEKGDIPEGYSVSREKKERFSLILESASTNQTSMYLCASRTGGASNTEAFFGQGTRLTVV.

Note on this clone: This sample includes further DNA sequences coding for the same CDR3. The rearrangement uses TRBV6-5 and TRBJ1-1; D uncertain. The ends were cut back, 2 bases at V and 1 base at J, with 5 bases in the middle. The germline V gene encodes CDR1 MNHEY and CDR2 SVGAGI. The CDR3 spans 13 residues. The CDR3 region has the DNA TGTGCCAGCAGTTACACGGGGAACACTGAAGCTTTCTTT. Its translation: CASSYTGNTEAFF.

The chain joins TRBV2 to TRBJ2-1; D might be TRBD2 (6 bases). Germline-derived CDR1 and CDR2 are SNHLY and FYNNEI. The CDR3 runs to 14 residues. V shed 7 bases and J shed 6 bases, with 16 bases lying between them. CDR3 amino acids: CASKPGLGVNEQFF. CDR3 coding DNA: TGTGCCAGCAAACCGGGACTCGGAGTCAATGAGCAGTTCTTC.

The V call is TRBV7-3, the J call TRBJ2-3; 8 bases align to TRBD2. This CDR3 comprises 16 residues. V lost 0 bases to trimming and J lost 1 base; unmatched junction nucleotides: 3. Germline CDR1 is SGHTA and CDR2 is FQGTGA. The CDR3 here is CASSLTSGLGTDTQYF. The CDR3 region has the DNA TGTGCCAGCAGCTTAACGTCGGGACTAGGCACAGATACGCAGTATTTT.

The gene calls are TRBV14 and TRBJ2-1, with 9 bases that match TRBD2. The CDR3 spans 16 residues. Trimming cost V 4 bases and J 4 bases; bases outside gene matches: 8. Germline CDR1 and CDR2: SGHDN and FVKESK. The CDR3 nucleotides are TGTGCCAGCAGCCCACCGCGGACTAGCGTTTACAATGAGCAGTTCTTC. This codes for CASSPPRTSVYNEQFF.

This chain joins TRBV24-1 and TRBJ2-5; possibly TRBD1 for D (7 bases). Trimming removed 4 bases from V and 7 bases from J, with 18 bases in between. Germline V gene data show CDR1 as KGHDR and CDR2 as SFDVKD. This CDR3 comprises 15 residues. CDR3 nucleotides: TGTGCCACCAGTGAAGGAGGGACAGTCGGGCGGACCCAGTACTTC. Translating it yields CATSEGGTVGRTQYF.

The rearrangement joins TRBV20-1 to TRBJ1-2; TRBD1 might be the D (6 bases). The CDR3 is 15 amino acids. Trimming removed 3 bases from V and 1 base from J, with 15 bases in between. The germline CDR1 and CDR2 sequences are DFQATT and SNEGSKA (reference sequence). CDR3 in DNA: TGCAGTGCTAGTCCCACAGGGTTCGATAACTATGGCTACACCTTC. This sequence encodes CSASPTGFDNYGYTF.